This TCR beta chain appears in the sequencing data of a study of CD8 T cells in Susac syndrome. This CDR3 region has 12 residues. Germline V gives CDR1 SNHLY, CDR2 FYNNEI. V dropped 5 bases and J dropped 5 bases, with 7 bases sitting between them. The Susac syndrome patients fit the recently defined diagnostic criteria for definite or probable disease. Purification of the CD8+ and CD4+ T cells relied on negative isolation, and TEMRA cells underwent FACS enrichment. With random hexamers, about 0.5 to 1 ug RNA was reverse transcribed. Amplification of TCR beta CDR3 across 54 Vbeta and 13 Jbeta was performed with immunoSEQ multiplex PCR. TCRdb reprocessed the immunoSEQ multiplex PCR reads with MiXCR, giving one entry per CDR3 protein. The table records tens of thousands of distinct CDR3 sequences, around 93% of them present only once.

The sequenced material came from CD8+ T cells from PBMCs. The chain combines TRBV2 with TRBJ2-1; D perhaps matches TRBD2 (5 bases). The receptor was isolated from a human donor with Susac syndrome. CDR3 nucleotide sequence: TGTGCCAGCAGTTTCGGGGACAATGAGCAGTTCTTC. Translated: CASSFGDNEQFF.